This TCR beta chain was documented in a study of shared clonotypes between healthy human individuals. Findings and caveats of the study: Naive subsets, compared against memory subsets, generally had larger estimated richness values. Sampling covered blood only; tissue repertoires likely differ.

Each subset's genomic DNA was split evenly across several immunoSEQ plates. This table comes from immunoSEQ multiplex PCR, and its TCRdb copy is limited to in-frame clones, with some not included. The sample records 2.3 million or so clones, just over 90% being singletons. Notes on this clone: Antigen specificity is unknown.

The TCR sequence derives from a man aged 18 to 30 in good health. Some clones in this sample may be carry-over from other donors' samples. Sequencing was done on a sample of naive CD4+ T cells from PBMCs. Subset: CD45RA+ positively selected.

The CDR3 nucleotides are TGCGCCAGCAGCTTGGCCAGGGTACAGGGCGAGACCCAGTACTTC. This sequence encodes CASSLARVQGETQYF. The chain uses TRBV5-1 and TRBJ2-5, with D tentatively TRBD1 (6 bases). Between the trimmed V and J ends, which lost 0 bases and 5 bases, there was a span of 14 bases. This CDR3 has 15 amino acids. Per germline, CDR1 SGHRS and CDR2 YFSETQ.